A selection of T cell receptor beta chains follows, all from one sample in a study of CD8 T cells in ankylosing spondylitis. TCRdb used MiXCR to reprocess the 5' RACE reads, holding one entry per CDR3 protein. The table has around 770,000 distinct CDR3 sequences, 12% seen once. The specimen was blood, either unsorted or a sorted T cell fraction (not recorded which). Receptors originate from a male donor with ankylosing spondylitis. The CDR3 runs from the conserved cysteine through the conserved F or W. The D gene is left open where the match is weak. For some rows the clone size is stated as once, few or many, or as a class when expanded; others skip it.

clone_size: -; v_call: TRBV7-8; j_call: TRBJ1-1; d_call: TRBD1; cdr3_nt: TGTGCCAGCAGCTTTTCCGACAGGGCGAACACTGAAGCTTTCTTT; cdr3_aa: CASSFSDRANTEAFF
clone_size: many; v_call: TRBV5-6; j_call: TRBJ1-5; d_call: -; cdr3_nt: TGTGCCAGCAGCTTCTGGACAACTCAGCCCCAGCATTTT; cdr3_aa: CASSFWTTQPQHF
clone_size: -; v_call: TRBV6-1; j_call: TRBJ2-7; d_call: TRBD2; cdr3_nt: TGTGCCAGCCGATCTCTGGCGGGAGCTTCCTACGAGCAGTACTTC; cdr3_aa: CASRSLAGASYEQYF
clone_size: many; v_call: TRBV20-1; j_call: TRBJ2-7; d_call: -; cdr3_nt: TGCAGTGCTAGTTCTCTACGGAACTCCTACGAGCAGTACTTC; cdr3_aa: CSASSLRNSYEQYF
clone_size: few; v_call: TRBV5-1; j_call: TRBJ2-7; d_call: -; cdr3_nt: TGCGCCAGCAGAGGACCCTCCCATCGAGAGCAGTACTTC; cdr3_aa: CASRGPSHREQYF
clone_size: few; v_call: TRBV7-9; j_call: TRBJ1-4; d_call: -; cdr3_nt: TGTGCCAGCAGCTTAGCTCCACGGTACAATGAAAAACTGTTTTTT; cdr3_aa: CASSLAPRYNEKLFF
clone_size: -; v_call: TRBV4-2; j_call: TRBJ2-3; d_call: TRBD1; cdr3_nt: TGTGCCAGCAGCCAAGACACAGGGGGCACAGATACGCAGTATTTT; cdr3_aa: CASSQDTGGTDTQYF
clone_size: -; v_call: TRBV5-1; j_call: TRBJ2-1; d_call: TRBD2; cdr3_nt: TGCGCCAGCAGCTTGGTACAACTAGCGGGAGCGCCGGGGATCAATGAGCAGTTCTTC; cdr3_aa: CASSLVQLAGAPGINEQFF
clone_size: many; v_call: TRBV12-3/TRBV12-4; j_call: TRBJ2-7; d_call: TRBD1; cdr3_nt: TGTGCCAGCAGACCGACAGGGTCCTACGAGCAGTACTTC; cdr3_aa: CASRPTGSYEQYF
clone_size: few; v_call: TRBV5-1; j_call: TRBJ2-2; d_call: TRBD2; cdr3_nt: TGCGCCAGCAGCTTGCCGACTAGCGGGAACACCGGGGAGCTGTTTTTT; cdr3_aa: CASSLPTSGNTGELFF
clone_size: -; v_call: TRBV5-1; j_call: TRBJ2-7; d_call: -; cdr3_nt: TGCGCCAGCAGCGGCAGGTCCAACTACGAGCAGTACTTC; cdr3_aa: CASSGRSNYEQYF
clone_size: many; v_call: TRBV20-1; j_call: TRBJ2-3; d_call: -; cdr3_nt: TGCAGTGCTCGGGGCTTGTATACGCAGTATTTT; cdr3_aa: CSARGLYTQYF
clone_size: -; v_call: TRBV5-6; j_call: TRBJ1-6; d_call: -; cdr3_nt: TGTGCCAGCAGCTTAGGGAGCAGCTCCTATAATTCACCCCTCCACTTT; cdr3_aa: CASSLGSSSYNSPLHF
clone_size: few; v_call: TRBV20-1; j_call: TRBJ2-5; d_call: -; cdr3_nt: TGCAGTGCTAGAGACGGGGGGCGGAGAGAGACCCAGTACTTC; cdr3_aa: CSARDGGRRETQYF
clone_size: few; v_call: TRBV6-5; j_call: TRBJ1-2; d_call: TRBD1; cdr3_nt: TGTGCCAGCAGTTACTCGAAGGGGACAGGAAACTATGGCTACACCTTC; cdr3_aa: CASSYSKGTGNYGYTF
clone_size: many; v_call: TRBV29-1; j_call: TRBJ2-1; d_call: -; cdr3_nt: TGCAGCGGGGTAGTAGGGGCCTACAATGAGCAGTTCTTC; cdr3_aa: CSGVVGAYNEQFF
clone_size: few; v_call: TRBV29-1; j_call: TRBJ2-3; d_call: -; cdr3_nt: TGCAGCGTTCTGGGGGGAAAGGCTAGCTCAGATACGCAGTATTTT; cdr3_aa: CSVLGGKASSDTQYF
clone_size: -; v_call: TRBV2; j_call: TRBJ2-2; d_call: -; cdr3_nt: TGTGCCAGCAGTGTAGAATCCGGGGAGCTGTTTTTT; cdr3_aa: CASSVESGELFF
clone_size: -; v_call: TRBV9; j_call: TRBJ1-6; d_call: -; cdr3_nt: TGTGCCAGCAGCGTCGCGGGGGGGGGAGCCTATAATTCACCCCTCCACTTT; cdr3_aa: CASSVAGGGAYNSPLHF
clone_size: few; v_call: TRBV6-1; j_call: TRBJ2-5; d_call: TRBD1; cdr3_nt: TGTGCCAGCGGCCGACAGGGGGTCCAAGAGACCCAGTACTTC; cdr3_aa: CASGRQGVQETQYF
clone_size: many; v_call: TRBV5-1; j_call: TRBJ2-2; d_call: TRBD1; cdr3_nt: TGCGCCAGCAGCTTAAGCAGGGGGACCGGGGAGCTGTTTTTT; cdr3_aa: CASSLSRGTGELFF
clone_size: many; v_call: TRBV20-1; j_call: TRBJ1-6; d_call: -; cdr3_nt: TGCAGTGTATGGAATTCACCCCTCCACTTT; cdr3_aa: CSVWNSPLHF
clone_size: few; v_call: TRBV20-1; j_call: TRBJ2-7; d_call: -; cdr3_nt: TGCAGTGTTGCCCAATTAGGCCACAGGGACCAGGAGCAGTACTTC; cdr3_aa: CSVAQLGHRDQEQYF
clone_size: few; v_call: TRBV5-1; j_call: TRBJ2-3; d_call: TRBD2; cdr3_nt: TGCGCCAGCAGCATCGGGACTAGCGGGAGGGATACGCAGTATTTT; cdr3_aa: CASSIGTSGRDTQYF
clone_size: few; v_call: TRBV20-1; j_call: TRBJ2-7; d_call: -; cdr3_nt: TGCAGTGCTCCCTTTGAGGTTTACGAGCAGTACTTC; cdr3_aa: CSAPFEVYEQYF
clone_size: -; v_call: TRBV6-1; j_call: TRBJ2-7; d_call: TRBD1; cdr3_nt: TGTGCCAGCCGAGGGGGCCTGAGCTCCTGCGAGCAGTACTTC; cdr3_aa: CASRGGLSSCEQYF
clone_size: -; v_call: TRBV7-3; j_call: TRBJ2-5; d_call: -; cdr3_nt: TGTGCCAGCAGCCCCCGGGGGACAGAAGAGACCCAGTACTTC; cdr3_aa: CASSPRGTEETQYF
clone_size: -; v_call: TRBV9; j_call: TRBJ2-5; d_call: -; cdr3_nt: TGTGCCAGCAGCGTAGACGTTTTACTTGGAGAAGAGACCCAGTACTTC; cdr3_aa: CASSVDVLLGEETQYF
clone_size: many; v_call: TRBV20-1; j_call: TRBJ1-6; d_call: TRBD1; cdr3_nt: TGCAGTGCCACGGACAGGGCAACCTATAATTCACCCCTCCACTTT; cdr3_aa: CSATDRATYNSPLHF
clone_size: few; v_call: TRBV5-1; j_call: TRBJ2-3; d_call: -; cdr3_nt: TGCGCCAGCAGCGCAGGGGTAGGGGGCACAGATACGCAGTATTTT; cdr3_aa: CASSAGVGGTDTQYF
clone_size: few; v_call: TRBV28; j_call: TRBJ2-7; d_call: TRBD1; cdr3_nt: TGTGCCAGCAGTTTAAAGCAGGGGGTCCTCTACGAGCAGTACTTC; cdr3_aa: CASSLKQGVLYEQYF